These 23 T cell receptor beta chains were all obtained from the same sample, sequenced in a study of shared clonotypes between healthy human individuals. The data were produced by immunoSEQ multiplex PCR, yet TCRdb's version contains in-frame clones alone and is incomplete. The table shows roughly 2,000,000 clones, with roughly 93% occurring only once. Only CD45RO-negative cells positively selected for CCR7 counted as naive CD8 cells, so terminally differentiated effector memory CD45RA+ cells were excluded. The sample was naive CD8+ T cells from PBMCs. Receptors were obtained from a man aged 18 to 30 in good health. Some clones in this sample may be carry-over from other donors' samples.

The CDR3 DNA is TGTGCCAGCAGCTTGGGACTAGCGGGGACCTCCTACGAGCAGTACTTC. Its protein product is CASSLGLAGTSYEQYF. The rearrangement links TRBV5-4 to TRBJ2-7; TRBD2 aligns across 11 bases. The CDR3 is 16 residues long. V was pared by 0 bases and J by 0 bases, with 2 bases of the junction left unmatched. The V gene's germline CDR1 is SGHNT and CDR2 YYREEE (reference sequence).

This clone was seen only once. The chain employs TRBV9 and TRBJ2-7; D gene ambiguous. V dropped 0 bases and J dropped 1 base, with 11 bases sitting between them. Germline CDR1 SGDLS, CDR2 YYNGEE. CDR3 length: 15 amino acids. The chain's CDR3 is CASSVAWGSSYEQYF. As DNA, the CDR3 is TGTGCCAGCAGCGTAGCTTGGGGATCTTCCTACGAGCAGTACTTC. Based on the CDR3 plus reference TRBV9 and TRBJ2-7, the full variable domain is DSGVTQTPKHLITATGQRVTLRCSPRSGDLSVYWYQQSLDQGLQFLIQYYNGEERAKGNILERFSAQQFPDLHSELNLSSLELGDSALYFCASSVAWGSSYEQYFGPGTRLTVT.

This chain links TRBV27 with TRBJ2-7, with 8 bases matching TRBD1. CDR1 and CDR2 from the germline V gene are MNHEY and SMNVEV (reference sequence). Unmatched junction bases numbered 6, after V lost 5 bases and J lost 0 bases. This CDR3 has 15 residues. This CDR3 reads CASSHWDRSSYEQYF. CDR3 in DNA: TGTGCCAGCAGTCACTGGGACAGGAGCTCCTACGAGCAGTACTTC.

This chain links TRBV9 with TRBJ2-1; 9 bases are a match to TRBD2. This CDR3 region has 16 residues. CDR1 SGDLS and CDR2 YYNGEE come from the germline V gene. J lost 5 bases, V lost 3 bases, and 9 bases had no gene match. The CDR3 here is CASSAISGSLDNEQFF. Written as DNA, the CDR3 is TGTGCCAGCAGCGCTATTAGCGGGAGCTTAGACAATGAGCAGTTCTTC. The entire variable domain, with the rest obtained from reference TRBV9 and TRBJ2-1, is as follows: DSGVTQTPKHLITATGQRVTLRCSPRSGDLSVYWYQQSLDQGLQFLIQYYNGEERAKGNILERFSAQQFPDLHSELNLSSLELGDSALYFCASSAISGSLDNEQFFGPGTRLTVL.

The rearrangement links TRBV7-9 to TRBJ1-1, with 8 bases aligning to TRBD1. This CDR3 is 14 amino acids long. J gave up 5 bases and V 4 bases, and 6 bases lay outside the gene matches. CDR1 and CDR2 from the germline V gene are SEHNR and FQNEAQ (reference sequence). CDR3 region: CASSSRTGRTEAFF. The DNA for the CDR3 is TGTGCCAGCAGCTCACGGACAGGGCGAACTGAAGCTTTCTTT.

The chain employs TRBV27 and TRBJ2-2; tentative D call: TRBD1 (5 bases). The CDR3 runs 15 residues. The germline CDR1 and CDR2 sequences are MNHEY and SMNVEV (reference sequence). V was clipped by 3 bases and J by 5 bases, with 13 bases between them. Written as DNA, the CDR3 is TGTGCCAGCAGTTTTCTAGGGGCTCTGACCGGGGAGCTGTTTTTT. Translation gives CASSFLGALTGELFF.

V usage is TRBV5-5 and J usage is TRBJ2-1; 7 positions agree with TRBD1. Germline-derived CDR1 and CDR2 are SGHKS and YYEKEE (reference sequence). The CDR3 totals 15 residues. With 4 bases clipped from V and 1 base from J, the junction kept 5 bases outside the gene matches. The CDR3: CASSLDRRSYNEQFF. The DNA of the CDR3 is TGTGCCAGCAGCCTGGACAGGCGTTCCTACAATGAGCAGTTCTTC.

This clone has a handful of counts. The chain carries TRBV19 and TRBJ2-7; 14 nucleotides match TRBD2. In germline, CDR1 is LNHDA, CDR2 SQIVND (reference sequence). J was trimmed by 2 bases and V by 8 bases; bases with no gene match: 8. This CDR3 comprises 16 residues. CDR3 region: CASGPPGLAGAYEQYF. In DNA form, the CDR3 reads TGTGCCAGTGGACCCCCGGGACTAGCGGGAGCCTACGAGCAGTACTTC.

The chain is built from TRBV27 and TRBJ2-1; 8 bases agree with TRBD2. The V and J ends lost 3 bases and 5 bases, in that order; junction bases with no gene match: 9. Looked up from germline, CDR1 is MNHEY and CDR2 is SMNVEV (reference sequence). The CDR3 is 16 amino acids. The CDR3 loop reads CASSLSSGSANNEQFF. The CDR3 nucleotides read TGTGCCAGCAGTTTGTCTAGCGGGTCAGCTAACAATGAGCAGTTCTTC.

The J gene is TRBJ2-7, the V gene TRBV27; 7 bases are a match to TRBD1. V dropped 2 bases and J dropped 6; count of bases not matched to a gene: 10. The CDR3 runs 15 residues. Germline V gene sequence: CDR1 MNHEY, CDR2 SMNVEV (reference sequence). CDR3 nucleotide sequence: TGTGCCAGCAGTTTAACCCGGGACAGCCGCGGCGAGCAGTACTTC. Its translation: CASSLTRDSRGEQYF.

The rearrangement uses TRBV27 and TRBJ1-5; TRBD1 matches at 7 bases. Germline loops: CDR1 MNHEY, CDR2 SMNVEV (reference sequence). The CDR3 spans 18 residues. J gave up 4 bases and V 7 bases, and 19 bases lay outside the gene matches. This CDR3 reads CASTLTRQGHWQNQPQHF. DNA for the CDR3: TGTGCCAGCACCCTAACTCGACAGGGCCATTGGCAGAATCAGCCCCAGCATTTT.

V and J are TRBV7-8 and TRBJ2-7; D is perhaps TRBD2 (6 bases). This CDR3 is 14 amino acids long. Trimming stripped 5 bases from V and 5 bases from J, with 16 bases between. Germline V CDR1 and CDR2: SGHVS, FQNEAQ. CDR3 bases: TGTGCCAGCAGCCTCCCATTGGGGGGACACGAGCAGTACTTC. Translated, it gives CASSLPLGGHEQYF. The full variable domain, its missing parts supplied by reference TRBV7-8 and TRBJ2-7, is GAGVSQSPRYKVAKRGQDVALRCDPISGHVSLFWYQQALGQGPEFLTYFQNEAQLDKSGLPSDRFFAERPEGSVSTLKIQRTQQEDSAVYLCASSLPLGGHEQYFGPGTRLTVT.

V and J are TRBV6-6 and TRBJ2-1, with TRBD1 matching 10 bases. The CDR3 is 16 amino acids. Germline CDR1 reads MNHNY; CDR2 reads SVGAGI (reference sequence). V shed 2 bases, J shed 2 bases, and the junction held 3 bases outside the gene matches. CDR3 nucleotide sequence: TGTGCCAGCAGTTACCAAGGGACAGGGGCCTACAATGAGCAGTTCTTC. Translation gives CASSYQGTGAYNEQFF.

V gene TRBV27 combines with J gene TRBJ2-4; 7 positions agree with TRBD1. The trim removed 6 bases at V and 7 bases at J, leaving 9 bases unmatched. Germline CDR1 reads MNHEY; CDR2 reads SMNVEV (reference sequence). The CDR3 has 14 amino acids. The CDR3 is CASSEIGGTNIQYF. For the CDR3, the DNA is TGTGCCAGCAGCGAGATAGGGGGCACGAACATTCAGTACTTC.

The chain carries TRBV19 and TRBJ2-3; D is perhaps TRBD1 or TRBD2 (5 bases each). The CDR3 is made up of 15 amino acids. The germline gives CDR1 LNHDA, CDR2 SQIVND (reference sequence). The V end lost 6 bases, the J end lost 3 bases, and 16 bases lay between the germline ends. The DNA of the CDR3 is TGTGCCAGTAGCTCAGGGACCCTTTGGACAGATACGCAGTATTTT. It is translated as CASSSGTLWTDTQYF.

This clone was observed a handful of times. The chain links TRBV4-1 to TRBJ1-1; TRBD1 matches at 9 bases. Germline CDR1 is MGHRA and CDR2 is YSYEKL. The CDR3 spans 16 residues. V lost 4 bases to trimming and J lost 0 bases; unmatched junction nucleotides: 6. DNA of the CDR3: TGCGCCAGCAGCCCCGCCGGACAGGGGATGAACACTGAAGCTTTCTTT. This codes for CASSPAGQGMNTEAFF.

The rearrangement uses TRBV4-1 and TRBJ2-7, with D perhaps TRBD2 (6 bases). The length of the CDR3 is 15 residues. Germline-derived CDR1 and CDR2 are MGHRA and YSYEKL. V lost 0 bases to trimming and J lost 2 bases, with 11 bases between them. The CDR3 DNA is TGCGCCAGCAGCCAAGATCCGGCGGGACCCTACGAGCAGTACTTC. Its translation is CASSQDPAGPYEQYF.

The chain recombines TRBV7-9 with TRBJ2-1; 8 nucleotides line up with TRBD2. The trim removed 8 bases at V and 6 bases at J, leaving 15 bases unmatched. Germline CDR1 and CDR2: SEHNR and FQNEAQ (reference sequence). The CDR3 totals 16 residues. The CDR3 DNA is TGTGCCAGCCGCACGCCGGGACTAGGCCCACGCAATGAGCAGTTCTTC. Its protein is CASRTPGLGPRNEQFF. Drawing the rest from reference TRBV7-9 and TRBJ2-1, the complete variable domain is DTGVSQNPRHKITKRGQNVTFRCDPISEHNRLYWYRQTLGQGPEFLTYFQNEAQLEKSRLLSDRFSAERPKGSFSTLEIQRTEQGDSAMYLCASRTPGLGPRNEQFFGPGTRLTVL.

J is TRBJ1-5 and V is TRBV9; perhaps TRBD1 as D (6 bases). The length of the CDR3 is 15 residues. Trimming shortened V by 0 bases and J by 3 bases, and 10 bases separated the two germline ends. Germline CDR1 is SGDLS and CDR2 is YYNGEE. CDR3 sequence (DNA): TGTGCCAGCAGCGTAGACGGGGACACCAATCAGCCCCAGCATTTT. Protein product: CASSVDGDTNQPQHF.

The chain links TRBV10-3 to TRBJ1-2, with 9 bases lining up with TRBD1. After removal of 10 bases from V and 6 bases from J, the junction contained 15 bases not matched to a gene. Germline assignment: CDR1 ENHRY and CDR2 SYGVKD. This CDR3 contains 15 residues. CDR3 DNA sequence: TGTGCCACCCCAGGAGGCGGACAGGGGCCCCATGGCTACACCTTC. Translation gives CATPGGGQGPHGYTF.

Only one count was recorded for this clone. The sample contains more than one DNA sequence encoding this CDR3. The V gene is TRBV27, the J gene TRBJ2-6; D remains ambiguous. Trimming cost V 0 bases and J 1 base, with 7 bases left between them. The CDR3 sequence is 16 residues long. Germline V gene data show CDR1 as MNHEY and CDR2 as SMNVEV (reference sequence). The CDR3 coding sequence is TGTGCCAGCAGTTTATCGCCTGGGTCTGGGGCCAACGTCCTGACTTTC. This encodes CASSLSPGSGANVLTF.

The V gene is TRBV10-3, the J gene TRBJ2-7, with 7 bases identical to TRBD1. The V and J ends lost 6 bases and 5 bases, in that order; junction bases with no gene match: 4. The germline CDR1 and CDR2 sequences are ENHRY and SYGVKD. The CDR3 spans 12 residues. CDR3 amino acids: CAIRQGRDEQYF. CDR3 DNA: TGTGCCATCAGACAGGGGAGAGACGAGCAGTACTTC.

This clone has just one count. CDR3 nucleotide sequence: TGTGCCAGCAGTCCACGGACTAGCGCCGACTACGAGCAGTACTTC. This translates into CASSPRTSADYEQYF. The chain uses TRBV27 and TRBJ2-7; 9 nucleotides line up with TRBD2. The ends lost 5 bases at V and 3 bases at J; junction bases unmatched: 8. Looked up from germline, CDR1 is MNHEY and CDR2 is SMNVEV (reference sequence). The CDR3 runs 15 residues.